This T cell receptor (beta chain) emerged from a study of blood T cell repertoires in COVID-19. For the study at large: The study drew acute and convalescent COVID-19 samples from the United States, Italy and Spain. Sources were T cells, B-cell-depleted T cells, or PBMCs; the material itself was cDNA or gDNA.

This clone was counted only a few times. The authors' processing: Amplification of reference gene primers provided the estimated nucleated cell counts. The method was immunoSEQ multiplex PCR; TCRdb's version includes in-frame clones alone and lacks a portion of them. V and J calls and clone size are as listed in that table; D and trimming were resolved from the DNA. Among roughly 97,000 clones listed, approximately 88% were seen once. From germline, CDR1 is LNHDA and CDR2 SQIVND (reference sequence). CDR3 length: 14 residues. V was pared by 3 bases and J by 1 base, with 10 bases between. Sequencing was done on a sample of peripheral blood. This TCR came from a man aged 60 to 75 with acute or convalescent COVID-19. The chain carries TRBV19 and TRBJ2-7, with D maybe TRBD2 (5 bases). The CDR3 region is CASSIREGSYEQYF. Here the CDR3 DNA reads TGTGCCAGTAGTATTCGGGAAGGTTCCTACGAGCAGTACTTC.